A single sample gave rise to the 21 T cell receptor beta chains below, sequenced in a study of cytomegalovirus exposure and HLA in healthy donors. PCR involved 60 Vbeta and 13 Jbeta primers. Profiled with immunoSEQ multiplex PCR; TCRdb holds only in-frame clones, not every one. This listing includes 150,000 to 200,000 clones. Input material: PBMCs. These receptors originate from a woman aged 55-69 years in good health and CMV-seronegative.

The genes are TRBV13 and TRBJ2-3; 8 bases are shared with TRBD2. The CDR3 has 15 amino acids. The V and J ends lost 2 bases and 3 bases, in that order; junction bases with no gene match: 4. Germline V lookup: CDR1 PRHDT, CDR2 FYEKMQ (reference sequence). CDR3 nucleotide sequence: TGTGCCAGCAGCTTAAGCGGGAGTGGTACAGATACGCAGTATTTT. Its protein is CASSLSGSGTDTQYF. Using reference TRBV13 and TRBJ2-3 for the parts outside the CDR3, the full variable domain is AAGVIQSPRHLIKEKRETATLKCYPIPRHDTVYWYQQGPGQDPQFLISFYEKMQSDKGSIPDRFSAQQFSDYHSELNMSSLELGDSALYFCASSLSGSGTDTQYFGPGTRLTVL.

The chain has TRBV4-1 and TRBJ2-2, with D maybe TRBD1 (5 bases). Germline V gene lookup returns CDR1 MGHRA and CDR2 YSYEKL. Trimming pared 1 base from V and 6 bases from J, leaving 12 bases between. CDR3 length: 15 amino acids. The CDR3 sequence is CASSQAPGSAGELFF. In nucleotides, the CDR3 is TGCGCCAGCAGCCAAGCCCCAGGGTCTGCCGGGGAGCTGTTTTTT.

This sequence joins TRBV19 and TRBJ2-1; D unclear. Germline V CDR1 and CDR2: LNHDA, SQIVND (reference sequence). Between the trimmed V and J ends, which lost 6 bases and 0 bases, there was a span of 12 bases. The CDR3 sequence is 15 residues long. The DNA for the CDR3 is TGTGCCAGTAGGAGACAACCGAGCTCCTACAATGAGCAGTTCTTC. Translated: CASRRQPSSYNEQFF.

The rearrangement links TRBV19 to TRBJ2-1, with D tentatively TRBD2 (6 bases). CDR1 and CDR2 from the germline V gene are LNHDA and SQIVND (reference sequence). This CDR3 is 15 amino acids long. The germline V and J ends were trimmed by 6 bases and 7 bases, with 19 bases remaining between them. CDR3 protein: CASRGGAGRRNEQFF. CDR3 nucleotides: TGTGCCAGTAGGGGTGGAGCGGGCCGGAGGAATGAGCAGTTCTTC.

This chain connects TRBV5-4 to TRBJ1-2, with D unresolved. Germline-derived CDR1 and CDR2 are SGHNT and YYREEE (reference sequence). V was pared by 0 bases and J by 4 bases, with 13 bases between. The CDR3 sequence is 15 residues long. CDR3 sequence: CASSLGDTTFYGYTF. As DNA, the CDR3 is TGTGCCAGCAGCTTGGGAGACACCACATTCTATGGCTACACCTTC.

The chain carries TRBV7-3 and TRBJ1-2; TRBD1 is a possible D gene (5 bases). V dropped 2 bases and J dropped 4 bases, with 14 bases sitting between them. The CDR3 totals 15 residues. The germline V gene encodes CDR1 SGHTA and CDR2 FQGTGA. The CDR3: CASSLRPGLSYGYTF. CDR3 nucleotide sequence: TGTGCCAGCAGCTTACGACCGGGACTCAGCTATGGCTACACCTTC.

This chain joins TRBV12-5 and TRBJ1-2, with unresolved D. Per the germline V gene, CDR1 is LGHNT and CDR2 is FRNRAP. V lost 6 bases and J lost 8, with 19 bases in between. This CDR3 spans 14 amino acids. CDR3 bases: TGTGCTAGTGGGTTTGGGCAGGCCCCTGGAGGCTACACCTTC. Translating gives CASGFGQAPGGYTF.

The chain recombines TRBV5-6 with TRBJ2-5; 12 bases match TRBD2. This CDR3 is 17 amino acids long. Germline CDR1 is SGHDT and CDR2 is YYEEEE. The ends lost 4 bases at V and 4 bases at J; junction bases unmatched: 11. The CDR3 DNA reads TGTGCCAGCAGCCGAGAAACCCTAGCGGGAGGGGGAGAGACCCAGTACTTC. The encoded protein is CASSRETLAGGGETQYF.

This chain links TRBV7-3 with TRBJ2-7; 7 nucleotides agree with TRBD2. J gave up 0 bases and V 3 bases, and 8 bases lay outside the gene matches. The CDR3 covers 16 residues. Germline V gene sequence: CDR1 SGHTA, CDR2 FQGTGA. The CDR3 DNA reads as TGTGCCAGCAGCTTGGAGGGAGGGGCCAGCTCCTACGAGCAGTACTTC. This encodes CASSLEGGASSYEQYF. Full variable domain (missing parts from reference TRBV7-3 and TRBJ2-7): GAGVSQTPSNKVTEKGKYVELRCDPISGHTALYWYRQSLGQGPEFLIYFQGTGAADDSGLPNDRFFAVRPEGSVSTLKIQRTERGDSAVYLCASSLEGGASSYEQYFGPGTRLTVT.

The rearrangement uses TRBV6-1 and TRBJ2-7, with D possibly TRBD2 on 6 matching bases. The CDR3 totals 14 residues. Germline assignment: CDR1 MNHNS and CDR2 SASEGT. The V and J ends lost 6 bases and 2 bases respectively, with 14 bases between them. CDR3 amino acids: CASSPGLTTYEQYF. The CDR3 DNA follows: TGTGCCAGCAGCCCGGGACTGACAACCTACGAGCAGTACTTC.

The V and J genes are TRBV18 and TRBJ1-2; no clear D. With 3 bases removed from V and 4 bases from J, the gap between germline ends came to 9 bases. There are 13 residues in the CDR3. Germline V gives CDR1 KGHSH, CDR2 LQKENI. CDR3 protein: CASSPGQSYGYTF. The CDR3 DNA sequence: TGTGCCAGCTCACCGGGCCAATCCTATGGCTACACCTTC.

Comment on this clone: This CDR3 is also generated by other DNA sequences in the sample. The chain carries TRBV7-3 and TRBJ1-1; D is ambiguous. Trimming left V 1 base short and J 3 bases short, with 6 bases between. Germline V CDR1 and CDR2: SGHTA, FQGTGA. CDR3 length: 13 amino acids. This CDR3 is CASSLNRDTEAFF. The CDR3 coding sequence is TGTGCCAGCAGCTTAAATCGGGACACTGAAGCTTTCTTT.

The chain uses TRBV14 and TRBJ1-4, with D perhaps matching TRBD1 (5 bases). This CDR3 comprises 16 residues. V was trimmed by 2 bases and J by 11 bases, leaving 21 bases between them. The germline V gene encodes CDR1 SGHDN and CDR2 FVKESK. DNA for the CDR3: TGTGCCAGCAGCCAACCCCGGACATCTCGAGGTCAGAAACTGTTTTTT. Encoded protein: CASSQPRTSRGQKLFF.

The chain joins TRBV9 to TRBJ1-1; the match to TRBD1 covers 8 bases. Germline trimming cut 0 bases from V and 9 bases from J; bases unmatched to any gene: 4. CDR1 is SGDLS, CDR2 YYNGEE, per germline. The CDR3 runs to 13 residues. The CDR3 DNA sequence: TGTGCCAGCAGCGTAGTGACAGGGGCCCAAGCTTTCTTT. Its translation: CASSVVTGAQAFF.

This sequence joins TRBV5-4 and TRBJ1-3, with 11 positions matching TRBD1. V was clipped by 4 bases and J by 1 base; unmatched bases: 1. This CDR3 region has 15 residues. From germline, CDR1 is SGHNT and CDR2 YYREEE (reference sequence). The CDR3 coding sequence is TGTGCCAGCAGCCGGGACAGGGGGTCTGGAAACACCATATATTTT. This encodes CASSRDRGSGNTIYF.

V gene TRBV5-8 combines with J gene TRBJ1-3; D might be TRBD1 (6 bases). The V end lost 0 bases, the J end lost 0 bases, and 13 bases lay between the germline ends. In germline, CDR1 is SGHTS, CDR2 YDEGEE. The CDR3 sequence is 17 residues long. DNA of the CDR3: TGTGCCAGCAGCTTGGATGGTCGGACAGACTCTGGAAACACCATATATTTT. Translated: CASSLDGRTDSGNTIYF.

The J gene is TRBJ2-4, the V gene TRBV2; D is possibly TRBD2 (6 bases). The V gene lost 4 bases and the J gene lost 6 bases, with 13 bases spanning the gap. Germline assignment: CDR1 SNHLY and CDR2 FYNNEI. The CDR3 is made up of 14 amino acids. The DNA of the CDR3 is TGTGCCAGCAGTGCGGGAGTTTTGTTAAACATTCAGTACTTC. Protein: CASSAGVLLNIQYF.

V is TRBV6-1 and J is TRBJ2-2, with TRBD2 matching 9 bases. With V trimmed by 4 bases and J by 3 bases, 3 bases remained unmatched. The CDR3 spans 15 residues. Germline assignment: CDR1 MNHNS and CDR2 SASEGT. As DNA, the CDR3 is TGTGCCAGCAGTGTCCTAGCGGGATACACCGGGGAGCTGTTTTTT. It translates to CASSVLAGYTGELFF.

The rearrangement uses TRBV14 and TRBJ1-1, with D unresolved. Germline CDR1 reads SGHDN; CDR2 reads FVKESK. V gave up 0 bases and J gave up 5 bases, with 7 bases separating them. This CDR3 has 13 residues. The CDR3 sequence is CASSQDQRTEAFF. The CDR3 DNA reads TGTGCCAGCAGCCAAGATCAGAGGACTGAAGCTTTCTTT.

The chain couples TRBV27 to TRBJ2-3, with 10 bases lining up with TRBD2. Germline V CDR1 and CDR2: MNHEY, SMNVEV (reference sequence). The CDR3 covers 15 residues. V gave up 7 bases and J gave up 5 bases; unmatched junction bases: 9. The CDR3 sequence is CASTLFGTSVDTQYF. The DNA of the CDR3 is TGTGCCAGCACCTTATTCGGGACTAGCGTAGATACGCAGTATTTT.

The V and J genes are TRBV18 and TRBJ1-1, with D uncertain. The V gene lost 11 bases and the J gene lost 3 bases, with 19 bases spanning the gap. The CDR3 totals 14 residues. Looked up from germline, CDR1 is KGHSH and CDR2 is LQKENI. The CDR3 region is CASGRGFKDTEAFF. CDR3 sequence (DNA): TGTGCCTCTGGTCGGGGATTTAAGGACACTGAAGCTTTCTTT. Variable domain in full (rest from reference TRBV18 and TRBJ1-1): NAGVMQNPRHLVRRRGQEARLRCSPMKGHSHVYWYRQLPEEGLKFMVYLQKENIIDESGMPKERFSAEFPKEGPSILRIQQVVRGDSAAYFCASGRGFKDTEAFFGQGTRLTVV.